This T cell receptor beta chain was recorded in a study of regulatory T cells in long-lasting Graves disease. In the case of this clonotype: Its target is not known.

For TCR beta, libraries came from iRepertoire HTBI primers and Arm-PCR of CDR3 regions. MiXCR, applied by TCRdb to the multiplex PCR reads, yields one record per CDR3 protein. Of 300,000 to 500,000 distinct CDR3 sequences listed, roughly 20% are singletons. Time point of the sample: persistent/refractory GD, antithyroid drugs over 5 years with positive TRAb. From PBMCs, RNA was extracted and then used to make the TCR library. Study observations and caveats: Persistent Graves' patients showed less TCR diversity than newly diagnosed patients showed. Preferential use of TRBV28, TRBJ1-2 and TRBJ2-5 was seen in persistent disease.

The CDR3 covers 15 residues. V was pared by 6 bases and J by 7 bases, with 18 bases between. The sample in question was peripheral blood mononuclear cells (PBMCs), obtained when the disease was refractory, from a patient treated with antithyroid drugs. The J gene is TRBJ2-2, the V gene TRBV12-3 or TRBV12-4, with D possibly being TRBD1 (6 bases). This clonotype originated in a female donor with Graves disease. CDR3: CASRPQGMFSGELFF. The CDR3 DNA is TGTGCCAGCAGGCCACAGGGAATGTTTAGCGGGGAGCTGTTTTTT.